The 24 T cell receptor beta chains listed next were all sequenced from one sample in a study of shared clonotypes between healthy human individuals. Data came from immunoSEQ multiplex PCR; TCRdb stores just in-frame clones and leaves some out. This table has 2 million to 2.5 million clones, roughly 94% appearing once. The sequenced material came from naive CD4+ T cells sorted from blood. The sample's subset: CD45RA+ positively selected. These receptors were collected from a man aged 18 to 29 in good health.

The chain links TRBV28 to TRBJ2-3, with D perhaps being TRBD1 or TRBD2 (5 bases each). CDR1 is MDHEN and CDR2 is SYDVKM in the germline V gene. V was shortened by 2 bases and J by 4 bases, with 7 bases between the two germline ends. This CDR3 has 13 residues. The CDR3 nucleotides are TGTGCCAGCAGTTTACGGGGCGCAGATACGCAGTATTTT. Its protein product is CASSLRGADTQYF. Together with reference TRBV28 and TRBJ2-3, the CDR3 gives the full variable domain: DVKVTQSSRYLVKRTGEKVFLECVQDMDHENMFWYRQDPGLGLRLIYFSYDVKMKEKGDIPEGYSVSREKKERFSLILESASTNQTSMYLCASSLRGADTQYFGPGTRLTVL.

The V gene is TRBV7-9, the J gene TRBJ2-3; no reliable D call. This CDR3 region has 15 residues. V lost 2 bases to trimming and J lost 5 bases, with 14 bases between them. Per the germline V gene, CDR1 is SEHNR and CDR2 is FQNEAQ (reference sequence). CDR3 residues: CASSLTVGSGDTQYF. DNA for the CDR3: TGTGCCAGCAGCTTAACCGTGGGGTCGGGAGATACGCAGTATTTT.

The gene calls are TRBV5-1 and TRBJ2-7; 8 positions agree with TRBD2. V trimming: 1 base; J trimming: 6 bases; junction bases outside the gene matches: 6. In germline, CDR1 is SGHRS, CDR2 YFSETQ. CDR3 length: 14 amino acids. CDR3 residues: CASSLPSGGGEQYF. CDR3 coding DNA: TGCGCCAGCAGCTTGCCCAGCGGGGGTGGCGAGCAGTACTTC. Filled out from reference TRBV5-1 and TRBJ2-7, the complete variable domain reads KAGVTQTPRYLIKTRGQQVTLSCSPISGHRSVSWYQQTPGQGLQFLFEYFSETQRNKGNFPGRFSGRQFSNSRSEMNVSTLELGDSALYLCASSLPSGGGEQYFGPGTRLTVT.

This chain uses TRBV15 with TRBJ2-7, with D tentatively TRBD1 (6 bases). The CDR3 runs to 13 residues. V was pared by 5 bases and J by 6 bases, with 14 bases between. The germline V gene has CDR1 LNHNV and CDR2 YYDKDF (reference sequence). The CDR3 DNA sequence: TGTGCCACCAGCGGTGAGGGGGTTCGCGAGCAGTACTTC. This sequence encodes CATSGEGVREQYF.

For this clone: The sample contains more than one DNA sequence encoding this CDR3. CDR3 nucleotides: TGTGCCAGCAGTGAAGGACAGGGCTCCTACAATGAGCAGTTCTTC. This codes for CASSEGQGSYNEQFF. The gene calls are TRBV2 and TRBJ2-1; TRBD1 agrees at 7 bases. The length of the CDR3 is 15 residues. J was trimmed by 0 bases and V by 1 base; bases with no gene match: 0. In germline, CDR1 is SNHLY, CDR2 FYNNEI.

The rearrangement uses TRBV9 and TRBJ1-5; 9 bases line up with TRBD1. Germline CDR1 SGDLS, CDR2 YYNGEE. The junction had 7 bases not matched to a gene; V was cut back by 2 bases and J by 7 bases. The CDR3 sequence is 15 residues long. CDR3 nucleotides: TGTGCCAGCAGCGTCGGAGGACAGGGGAAACAGCCCCAGCATTTT. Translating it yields CASSVGGQGKQPQHF. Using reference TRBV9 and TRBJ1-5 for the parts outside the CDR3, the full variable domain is DSGVTQTPKHLITATGQRVTLRCSPRSGDLSVYWYQQSLDQGLQFLIQYYNGEERAKGNILERFSAQQFPDLHSELNLSSLELGDSALYFCASSVGGQGKQPQHFGDGTRLSIL.

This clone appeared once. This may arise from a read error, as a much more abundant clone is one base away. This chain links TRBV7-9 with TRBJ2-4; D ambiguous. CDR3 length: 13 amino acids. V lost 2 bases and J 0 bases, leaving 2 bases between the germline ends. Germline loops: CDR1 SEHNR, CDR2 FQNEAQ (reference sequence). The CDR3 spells CASSLLAKNIQYF. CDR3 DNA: TGTGCCAGCAGCTTACTAGCCAAAAACATTCAGTACTTC.

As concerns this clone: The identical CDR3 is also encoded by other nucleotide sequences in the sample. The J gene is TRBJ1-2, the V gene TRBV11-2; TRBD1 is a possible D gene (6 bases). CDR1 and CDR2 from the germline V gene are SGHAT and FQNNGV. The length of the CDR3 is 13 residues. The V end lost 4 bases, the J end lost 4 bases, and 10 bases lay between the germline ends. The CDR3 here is CASSSLQGYGYTF. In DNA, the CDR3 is TGTGCCAGCAGCTCTCTACAGGGCTATGGCTACACCTTC.

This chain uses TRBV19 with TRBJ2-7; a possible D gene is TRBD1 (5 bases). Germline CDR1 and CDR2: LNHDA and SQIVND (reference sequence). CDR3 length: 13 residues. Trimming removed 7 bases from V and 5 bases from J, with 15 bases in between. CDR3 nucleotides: TGTGCCAGTAAGGACGGACAACGGGACGAGCAGTACTTC. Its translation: CASKDGQRDEQYF. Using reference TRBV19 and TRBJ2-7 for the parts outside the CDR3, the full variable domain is DGGITQSPKYLFRKEGQNVTLSCEQNLNHDAMYWYRQDPGQGLRLIYYSQIVNDFQKGDIAEGYSVSREKKESFPLTVTSAQKNPTAFYLCASKDGQRDEQYFGPGTRLTVT.

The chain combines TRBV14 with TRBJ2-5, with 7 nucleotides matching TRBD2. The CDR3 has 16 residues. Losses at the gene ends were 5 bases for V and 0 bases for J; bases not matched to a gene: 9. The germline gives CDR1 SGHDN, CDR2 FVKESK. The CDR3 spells CASSSRDYSYQETQYF. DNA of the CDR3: TGTGCCAGCAGCTCCCGGGACTACTCGTACCAAGAGACCCAGTACTTC.

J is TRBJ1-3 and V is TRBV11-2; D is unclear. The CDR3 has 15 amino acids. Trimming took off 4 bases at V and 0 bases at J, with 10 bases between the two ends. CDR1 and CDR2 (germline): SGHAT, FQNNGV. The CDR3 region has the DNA TGTGCCAGCAGCTCCGACGGGATCTCTGGAAACACCATATATTTT. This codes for CASSSDGISGNTIYF. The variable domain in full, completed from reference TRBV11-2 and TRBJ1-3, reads EAGVAQSPRYKIIEKRQSVAFWCNPISGHATLYWYQQILGQGPKLLIQFQNNGVVDDSQLPKDRFSAERLKGVDSTLKIQPAKLEDSAVYLCASSSDGISGNTIYFGEGSWLTVV.

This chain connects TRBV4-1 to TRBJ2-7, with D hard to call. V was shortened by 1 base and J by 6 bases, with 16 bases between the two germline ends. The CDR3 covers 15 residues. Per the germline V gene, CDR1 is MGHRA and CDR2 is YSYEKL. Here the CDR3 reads CASSQVLSTPGEQYF. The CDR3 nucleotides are TGCGCCAGCAGCCAAGTACTTTCGACTCCGGGCGAGCAGTACTTC.

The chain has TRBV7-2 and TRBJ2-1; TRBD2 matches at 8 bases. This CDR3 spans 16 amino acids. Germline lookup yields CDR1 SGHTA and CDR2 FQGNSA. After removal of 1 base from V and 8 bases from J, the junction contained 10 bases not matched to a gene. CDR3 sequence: CASSLGVWSGSYEQFF. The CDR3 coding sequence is TGTGCCAGCAGCTTAGGGGTATGGAGCGGGAGCTATGAGCAGTTCTTC.

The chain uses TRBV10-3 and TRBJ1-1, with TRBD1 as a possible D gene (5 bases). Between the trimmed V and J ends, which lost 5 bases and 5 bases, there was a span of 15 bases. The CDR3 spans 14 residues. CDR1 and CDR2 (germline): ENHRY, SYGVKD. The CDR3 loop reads CAISFGGDGTEAFF. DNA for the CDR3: TGTGCCATCAGTTTTGGGGGAGATGGGACTGAAGCTTTCTTT.

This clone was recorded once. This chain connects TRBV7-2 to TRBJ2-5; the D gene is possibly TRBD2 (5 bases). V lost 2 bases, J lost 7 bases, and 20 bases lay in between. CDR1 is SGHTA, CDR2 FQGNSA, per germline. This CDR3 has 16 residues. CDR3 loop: CASSLLAGDDLGTQYF. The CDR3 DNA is TGTGCCAGCAGCTTACTAGCTGGAGATGATTTAGGGACCCAGTACTTC.

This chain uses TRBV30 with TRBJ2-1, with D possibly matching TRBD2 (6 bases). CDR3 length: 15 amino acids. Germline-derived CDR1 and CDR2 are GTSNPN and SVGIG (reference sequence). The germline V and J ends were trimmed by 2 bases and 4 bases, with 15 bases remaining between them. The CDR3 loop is CAWSIAGSFYNEQFF. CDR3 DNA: TGTGCCTGGAGTATTGCGGGGAGCTTTTACAATGAGCAGTTCTTC.

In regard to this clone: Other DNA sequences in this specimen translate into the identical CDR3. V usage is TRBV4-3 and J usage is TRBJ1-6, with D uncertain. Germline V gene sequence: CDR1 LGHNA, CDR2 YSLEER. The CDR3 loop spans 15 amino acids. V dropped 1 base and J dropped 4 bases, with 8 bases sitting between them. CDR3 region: CASSQGTAYNSPLHF. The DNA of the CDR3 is TGCGCCAGCAGCCAAGGGACTGCATATAATTCACCCCTCCACTTT.

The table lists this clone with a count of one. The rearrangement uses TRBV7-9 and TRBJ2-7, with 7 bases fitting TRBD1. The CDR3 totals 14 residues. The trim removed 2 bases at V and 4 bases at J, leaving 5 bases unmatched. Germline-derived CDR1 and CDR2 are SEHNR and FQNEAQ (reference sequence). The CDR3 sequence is CASSLRGRIYEQYF. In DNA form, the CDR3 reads TGTGCCAGCAGCTTAAGGGGGCGAATTTACGAGCAGTACTTC.

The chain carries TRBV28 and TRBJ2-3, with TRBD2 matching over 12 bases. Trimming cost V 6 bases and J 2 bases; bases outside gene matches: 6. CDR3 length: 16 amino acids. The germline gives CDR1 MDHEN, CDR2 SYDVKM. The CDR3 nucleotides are TGTGCCAGCAGCAGATGGACTAGCGGGGTCACAGATACGCAGTATTTT. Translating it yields CASSRWTSGVTDTQYF.

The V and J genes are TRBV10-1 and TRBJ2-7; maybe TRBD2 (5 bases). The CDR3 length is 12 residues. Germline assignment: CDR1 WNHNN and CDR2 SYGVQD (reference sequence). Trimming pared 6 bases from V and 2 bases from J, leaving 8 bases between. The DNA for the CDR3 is TGCGCCAGCAGCGGGGAAACCTACGAGCAGTACTTC. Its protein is CASSGETYEQYF.

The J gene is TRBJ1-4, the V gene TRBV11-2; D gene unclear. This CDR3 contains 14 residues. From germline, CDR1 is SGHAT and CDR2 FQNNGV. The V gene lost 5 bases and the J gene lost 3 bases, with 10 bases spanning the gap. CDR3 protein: CASSLRKSNEKLFF. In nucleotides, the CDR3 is TGTGCCAGCAGCCTTCGGAAGTCTAATGAAAAACTGTTTTTT.

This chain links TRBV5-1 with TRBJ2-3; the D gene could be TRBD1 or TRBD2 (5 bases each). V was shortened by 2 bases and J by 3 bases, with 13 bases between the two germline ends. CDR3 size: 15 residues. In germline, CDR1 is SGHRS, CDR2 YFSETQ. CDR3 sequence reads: CASSFEGTRTDTQYF. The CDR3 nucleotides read TGCGCCAGCAGCTTCGAGGGGACGAGGACAGATACGCAGTATTTT.

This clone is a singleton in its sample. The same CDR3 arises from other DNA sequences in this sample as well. The CDR3 bases are TGTGCCAGCAGCTTGGTCGGGACGGGCTCCTACGAGCAGTACTTC. It specifies CASSLVGTGSYEQYF. The V call is TRBV5-4, the J call TRBJ2-7; D is possibly TRBD1 or TRBD2 (5 bases each). Germline V CDR1 and CDR2: SGHNT, YYREEE (reference sequence). The CDR3 is made up of 15 amino acids. Trimming left V 0 bases short and J 0 bases short, with 10 bases between.

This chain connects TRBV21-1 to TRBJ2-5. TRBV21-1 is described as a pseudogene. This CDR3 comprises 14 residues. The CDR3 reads CASSKWNSQETQYF. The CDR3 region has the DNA TGTGCCAGCAGCAAATGGAACTCCCAAGAGACCCAGTACTTC.